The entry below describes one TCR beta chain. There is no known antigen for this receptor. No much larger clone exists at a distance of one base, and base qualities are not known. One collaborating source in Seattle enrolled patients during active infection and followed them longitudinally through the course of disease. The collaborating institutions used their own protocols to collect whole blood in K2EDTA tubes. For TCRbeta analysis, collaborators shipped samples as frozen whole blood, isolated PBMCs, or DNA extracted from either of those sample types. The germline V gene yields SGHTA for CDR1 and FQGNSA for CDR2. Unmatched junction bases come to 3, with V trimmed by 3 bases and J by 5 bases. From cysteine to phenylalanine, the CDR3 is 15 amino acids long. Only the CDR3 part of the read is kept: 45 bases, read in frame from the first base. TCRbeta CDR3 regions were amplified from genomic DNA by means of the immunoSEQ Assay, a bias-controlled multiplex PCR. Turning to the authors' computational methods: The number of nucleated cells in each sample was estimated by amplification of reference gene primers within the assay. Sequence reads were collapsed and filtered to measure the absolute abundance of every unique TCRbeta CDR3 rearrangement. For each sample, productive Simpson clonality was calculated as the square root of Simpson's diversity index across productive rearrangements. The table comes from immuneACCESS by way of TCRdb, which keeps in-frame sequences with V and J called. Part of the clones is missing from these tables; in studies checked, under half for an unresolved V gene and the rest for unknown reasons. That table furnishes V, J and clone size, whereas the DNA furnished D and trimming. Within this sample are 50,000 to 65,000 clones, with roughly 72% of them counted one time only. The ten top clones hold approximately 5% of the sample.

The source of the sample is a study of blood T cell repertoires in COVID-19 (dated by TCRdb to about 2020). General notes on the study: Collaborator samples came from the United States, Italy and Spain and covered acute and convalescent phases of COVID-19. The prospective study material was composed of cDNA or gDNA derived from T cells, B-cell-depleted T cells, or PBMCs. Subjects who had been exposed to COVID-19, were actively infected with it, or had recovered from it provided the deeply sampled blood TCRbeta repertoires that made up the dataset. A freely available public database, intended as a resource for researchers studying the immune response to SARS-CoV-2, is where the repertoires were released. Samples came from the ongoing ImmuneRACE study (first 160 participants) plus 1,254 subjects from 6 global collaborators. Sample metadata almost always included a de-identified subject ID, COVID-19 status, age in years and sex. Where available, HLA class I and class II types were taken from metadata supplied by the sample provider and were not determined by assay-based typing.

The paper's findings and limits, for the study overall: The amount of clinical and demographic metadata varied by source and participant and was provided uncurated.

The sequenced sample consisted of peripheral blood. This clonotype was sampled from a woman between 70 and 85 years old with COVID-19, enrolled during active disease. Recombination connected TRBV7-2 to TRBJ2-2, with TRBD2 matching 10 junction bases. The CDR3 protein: CASSFQRGGTGELFF. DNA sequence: TGTGCCAGCAGCTTCCAGCGGGGGGGAACCGGGGAGCTGTTTTTT.